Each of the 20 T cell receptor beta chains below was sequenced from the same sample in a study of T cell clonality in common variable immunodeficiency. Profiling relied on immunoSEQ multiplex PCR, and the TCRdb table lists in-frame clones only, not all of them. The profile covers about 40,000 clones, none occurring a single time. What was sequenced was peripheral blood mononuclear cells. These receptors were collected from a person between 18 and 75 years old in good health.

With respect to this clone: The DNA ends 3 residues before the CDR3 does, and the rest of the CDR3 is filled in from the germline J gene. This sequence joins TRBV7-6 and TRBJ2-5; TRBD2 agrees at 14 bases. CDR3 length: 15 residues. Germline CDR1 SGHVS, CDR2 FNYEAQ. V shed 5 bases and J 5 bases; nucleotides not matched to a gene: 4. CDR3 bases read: TGTGCCAGCAGCGCCCGGACTAGCGGGGGGGAGACC. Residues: CASSARTSGGET. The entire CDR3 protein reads CASSARTSGGETQYF.

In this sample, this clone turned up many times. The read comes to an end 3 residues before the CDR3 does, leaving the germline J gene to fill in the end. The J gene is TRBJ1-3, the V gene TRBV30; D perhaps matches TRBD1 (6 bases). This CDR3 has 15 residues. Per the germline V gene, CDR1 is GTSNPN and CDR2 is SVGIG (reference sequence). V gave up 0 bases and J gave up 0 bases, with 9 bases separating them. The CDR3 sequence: CAWSVTGYSGNTIYF. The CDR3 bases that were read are TGTGCCTGGAGTGTCACAGGGTACTCTGGAAACACC.

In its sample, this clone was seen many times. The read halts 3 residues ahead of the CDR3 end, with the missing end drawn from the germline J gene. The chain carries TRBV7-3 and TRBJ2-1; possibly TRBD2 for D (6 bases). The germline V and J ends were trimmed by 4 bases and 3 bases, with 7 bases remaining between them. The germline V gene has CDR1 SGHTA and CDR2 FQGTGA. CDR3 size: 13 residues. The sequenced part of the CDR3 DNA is TGTGCCAGCAGCTCGGGGGTCTACAATGAG. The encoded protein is CASSSGVYNE. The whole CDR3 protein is CASSSGVYNEQFF. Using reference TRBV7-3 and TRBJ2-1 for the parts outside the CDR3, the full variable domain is GAGVSQTPSNKVTEKGKYVELRCDPISGHTALYWYRQSLGQGPEFLIYFQGTGAADDSGLPNDRFFAVRPEGSVSTLKIQRTERGDSAVYLCASSSGVYNEQFFGPGTRLTVL.

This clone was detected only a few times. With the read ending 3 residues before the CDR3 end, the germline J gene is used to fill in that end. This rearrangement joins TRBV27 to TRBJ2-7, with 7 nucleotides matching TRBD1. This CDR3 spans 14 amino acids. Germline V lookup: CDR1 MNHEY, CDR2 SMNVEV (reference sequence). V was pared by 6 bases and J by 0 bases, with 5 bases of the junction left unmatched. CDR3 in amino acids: CASRRQGSSYEQYF. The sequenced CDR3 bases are TGTGCCAGCAGGCGACAGGGAAGCTCCTACGAG.

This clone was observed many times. Partial CDR3 DNA: TGTGCCAGTAGTATAATTTCAGGGGGGACTGAA. It encodes CASSIISGGTE. The whole CDR3 protein reads CASSIISGGTEAFF. The chain combines TRBV19 with TRBJ1-1; 7 nucleotides agree with TRBD1. The read terminates 3 residues before the CDR3 end, so the remaining end is supplied by the germline J gene. This CDR3 region has 14 residues. Germline CDR1 LNHDA, CDR2 SQIVND (reference sequence). J gave up 5 bases and V 2 bases, and 5 bases lay outside the gene matches.

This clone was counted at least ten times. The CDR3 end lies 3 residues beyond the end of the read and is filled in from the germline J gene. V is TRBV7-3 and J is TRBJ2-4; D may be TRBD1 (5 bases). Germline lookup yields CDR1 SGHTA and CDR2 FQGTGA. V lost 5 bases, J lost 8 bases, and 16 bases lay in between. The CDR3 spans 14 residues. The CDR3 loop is CASSLDSTRHIQYF. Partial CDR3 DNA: TGTGCCAGCAGCCTCGACAGTACGAGGCACATT.

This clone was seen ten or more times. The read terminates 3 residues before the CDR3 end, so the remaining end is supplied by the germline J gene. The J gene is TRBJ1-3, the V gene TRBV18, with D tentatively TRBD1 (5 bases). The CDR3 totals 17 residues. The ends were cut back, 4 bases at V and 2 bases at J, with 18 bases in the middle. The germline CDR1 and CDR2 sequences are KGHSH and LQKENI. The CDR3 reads CASSHYTTGPPGNTIYF. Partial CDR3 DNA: TGTGCCAGCTCACATTATACTACAGGACCCCCTGGAAACACC.

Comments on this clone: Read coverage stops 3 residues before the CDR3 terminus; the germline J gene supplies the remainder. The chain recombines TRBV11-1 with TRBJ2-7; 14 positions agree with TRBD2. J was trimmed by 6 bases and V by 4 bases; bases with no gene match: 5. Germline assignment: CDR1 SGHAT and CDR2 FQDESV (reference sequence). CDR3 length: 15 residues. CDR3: CASSSKGLAGVEQYF. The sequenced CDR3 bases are TGTGCCAGCAGCTCCAAGGGACTAGCGGGAGTCGAG.

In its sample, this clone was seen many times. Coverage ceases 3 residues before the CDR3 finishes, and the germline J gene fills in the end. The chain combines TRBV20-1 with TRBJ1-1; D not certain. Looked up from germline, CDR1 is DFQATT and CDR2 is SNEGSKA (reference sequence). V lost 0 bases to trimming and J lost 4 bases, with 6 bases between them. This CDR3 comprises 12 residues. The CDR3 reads CSARDPSTEAFF. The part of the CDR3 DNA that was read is TGCAGTGCTAGAGACCCGTCCACTGAA.

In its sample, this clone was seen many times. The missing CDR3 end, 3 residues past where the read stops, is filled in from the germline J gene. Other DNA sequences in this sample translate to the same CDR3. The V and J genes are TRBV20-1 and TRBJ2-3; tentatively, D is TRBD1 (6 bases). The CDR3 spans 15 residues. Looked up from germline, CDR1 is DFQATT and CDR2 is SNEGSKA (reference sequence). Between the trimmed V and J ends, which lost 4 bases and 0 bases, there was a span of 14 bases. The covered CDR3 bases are TGCAGTGCTATCTGGGGGCCCACTAGCACAGATACG. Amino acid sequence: CSAIWGPTSTDT. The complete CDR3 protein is CSAIWGPTSTDTQYF.

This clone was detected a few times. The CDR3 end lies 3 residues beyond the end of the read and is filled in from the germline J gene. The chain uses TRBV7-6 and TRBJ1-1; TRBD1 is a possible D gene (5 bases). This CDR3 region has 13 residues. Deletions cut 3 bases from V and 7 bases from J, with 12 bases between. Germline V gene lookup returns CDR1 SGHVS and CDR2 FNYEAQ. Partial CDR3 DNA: TGTGCCAGCAGCTTGGGGGGGACGGATGAA. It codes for CASSLGGTDE. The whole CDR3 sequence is CASSLGGTDEAFF.

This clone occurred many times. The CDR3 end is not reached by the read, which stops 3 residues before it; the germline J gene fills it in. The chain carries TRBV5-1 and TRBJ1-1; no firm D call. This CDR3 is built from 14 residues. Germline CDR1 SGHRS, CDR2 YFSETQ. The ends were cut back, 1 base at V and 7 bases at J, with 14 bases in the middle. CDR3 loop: CASSLQGQRSEAFF. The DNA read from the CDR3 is TGCGCCAGCAGCTTGCAAGGTCAGCGTAGTGAA. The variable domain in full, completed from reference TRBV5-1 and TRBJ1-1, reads KAGVTQTPRYLIKTRGQQVTLSCSPISGHRSVSWYQQTPGQGLQFLFEYFSETQRNKGNFPGRFSGRQFSNSRSEMNVSTLELGDSALYLCASSLQGQRSEAFFGQGTRLTVV.

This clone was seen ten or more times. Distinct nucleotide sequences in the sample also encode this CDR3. CDR3 sequence: CASSLDSYNEQFF. CDR3 bases read: TGTGCCAGCAGCTTAGACTCTTACAATGAG. This chain links TRBV7-9 with TRBJ2-1; D uncertain. Read sequence stops 3 residues before the CDR3 end, and the germline J gene provides the missing end. The CDR3 is 13 amino acids. Trimming removed 1 base at V and 4 bases at J, with 5 bases between. Germline V gives CDR1 SEHNR, CDR2 FQNEAQ (reference sequence).

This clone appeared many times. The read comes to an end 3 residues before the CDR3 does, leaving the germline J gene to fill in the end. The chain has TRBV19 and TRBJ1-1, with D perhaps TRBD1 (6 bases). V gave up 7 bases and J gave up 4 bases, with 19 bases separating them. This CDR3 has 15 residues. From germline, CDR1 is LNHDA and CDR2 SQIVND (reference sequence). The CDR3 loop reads CASNHRVPFATEAFF. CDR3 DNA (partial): TGTGCCAGTAATCACAGGGTCCCGTTCGCCACTGAA.

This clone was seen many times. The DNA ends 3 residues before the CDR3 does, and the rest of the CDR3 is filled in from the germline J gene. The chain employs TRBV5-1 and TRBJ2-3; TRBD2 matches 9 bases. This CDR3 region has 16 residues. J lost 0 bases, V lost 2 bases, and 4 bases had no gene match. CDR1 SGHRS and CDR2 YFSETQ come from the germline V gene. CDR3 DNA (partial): TGCGCCAGCAGCTTCGGACTAGCGACTAGCACAGATACG. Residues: CASSFGLATSTDT. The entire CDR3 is CASSFGLATSTDTQYF.

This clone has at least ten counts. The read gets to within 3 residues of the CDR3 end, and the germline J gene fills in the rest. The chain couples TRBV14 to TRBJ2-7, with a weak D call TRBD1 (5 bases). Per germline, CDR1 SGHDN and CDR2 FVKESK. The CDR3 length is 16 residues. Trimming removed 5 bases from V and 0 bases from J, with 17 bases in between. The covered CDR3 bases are TGTGCCAGCAGCTCCGTCACAGGTGGAAGCTCCTACGAG. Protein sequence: CASSSVTGGSSYE. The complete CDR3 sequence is CASSSVTGGSSYEQYF.

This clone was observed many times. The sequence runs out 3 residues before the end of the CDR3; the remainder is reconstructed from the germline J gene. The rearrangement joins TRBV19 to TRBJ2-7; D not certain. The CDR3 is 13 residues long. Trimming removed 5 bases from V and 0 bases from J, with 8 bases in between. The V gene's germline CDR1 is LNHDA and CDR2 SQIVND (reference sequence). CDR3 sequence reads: CASSPDSSYEQYF. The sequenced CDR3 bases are TGTGCCAGTAGTCCTGATAGCTCCTACGAG.

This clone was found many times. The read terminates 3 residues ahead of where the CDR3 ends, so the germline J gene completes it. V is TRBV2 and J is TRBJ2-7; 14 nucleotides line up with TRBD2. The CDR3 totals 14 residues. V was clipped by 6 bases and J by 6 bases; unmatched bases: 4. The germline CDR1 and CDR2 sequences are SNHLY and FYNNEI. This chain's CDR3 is CASRETSGRAEQYF. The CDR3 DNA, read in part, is TGTGCCAGCAGGGAGACTAGCGGGAGGGCCGAG.

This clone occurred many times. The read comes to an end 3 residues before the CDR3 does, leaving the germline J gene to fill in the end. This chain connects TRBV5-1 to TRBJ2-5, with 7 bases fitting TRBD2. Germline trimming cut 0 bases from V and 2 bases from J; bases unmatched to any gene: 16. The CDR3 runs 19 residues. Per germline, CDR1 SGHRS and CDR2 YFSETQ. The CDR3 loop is CASSLAARTSSGGQETQYF. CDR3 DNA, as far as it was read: TGCGCCAGCAGCTTGGCGGCGCGGACGTCCTCCGGGGGGCAAGAGACC.

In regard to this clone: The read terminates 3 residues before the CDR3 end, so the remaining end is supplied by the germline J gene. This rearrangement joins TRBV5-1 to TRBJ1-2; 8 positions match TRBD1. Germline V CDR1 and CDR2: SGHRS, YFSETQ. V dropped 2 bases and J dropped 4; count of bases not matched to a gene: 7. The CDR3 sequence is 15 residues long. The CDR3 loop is CASSLPGGSSYGYTF. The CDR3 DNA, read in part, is TGCGCCAGCAGCTTACCAGGGGGCTCTAGCTATGGC.